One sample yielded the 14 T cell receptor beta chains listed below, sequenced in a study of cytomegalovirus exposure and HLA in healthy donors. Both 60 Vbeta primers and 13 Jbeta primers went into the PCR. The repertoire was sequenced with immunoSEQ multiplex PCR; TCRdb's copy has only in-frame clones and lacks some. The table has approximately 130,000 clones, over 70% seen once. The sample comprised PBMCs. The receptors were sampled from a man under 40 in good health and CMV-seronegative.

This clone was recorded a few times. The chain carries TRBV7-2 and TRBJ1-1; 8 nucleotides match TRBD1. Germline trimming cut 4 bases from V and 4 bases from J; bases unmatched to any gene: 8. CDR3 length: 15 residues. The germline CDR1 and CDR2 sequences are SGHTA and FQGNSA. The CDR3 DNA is TGTGCCAGCAGCTCTGGACAGGGTATTGTCACTGAAGCTTTCTTT. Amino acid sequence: CASSSGQGIVTEAFF.

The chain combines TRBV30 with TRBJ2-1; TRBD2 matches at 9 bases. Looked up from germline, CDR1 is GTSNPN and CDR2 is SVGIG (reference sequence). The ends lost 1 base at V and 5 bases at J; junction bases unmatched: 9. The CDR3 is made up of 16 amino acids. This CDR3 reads CAWSGGVAGEDNEQFF. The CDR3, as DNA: TGTGCCTGGAGTGGGGGGGTAGCGGGAGAGGACAATGAGCAGTTCTTC.

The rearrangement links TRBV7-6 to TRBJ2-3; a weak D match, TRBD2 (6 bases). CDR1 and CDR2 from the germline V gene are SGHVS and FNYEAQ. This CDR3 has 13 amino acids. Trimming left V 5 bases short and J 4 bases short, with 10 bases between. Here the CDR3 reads CASSPEGPDTQYF. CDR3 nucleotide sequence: TGTGCCAGCAGCCCGGAGGGCCCAGATACGCAGTATTTT.

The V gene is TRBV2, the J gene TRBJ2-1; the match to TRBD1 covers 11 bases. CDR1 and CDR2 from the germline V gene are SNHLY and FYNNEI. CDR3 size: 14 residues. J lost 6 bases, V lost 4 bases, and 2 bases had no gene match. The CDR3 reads CASSAGTGGNEQFF. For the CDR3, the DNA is TGTGCCAGCAGTGCGGGGACAGGGGGCAATGAGCAGTTCTTC.

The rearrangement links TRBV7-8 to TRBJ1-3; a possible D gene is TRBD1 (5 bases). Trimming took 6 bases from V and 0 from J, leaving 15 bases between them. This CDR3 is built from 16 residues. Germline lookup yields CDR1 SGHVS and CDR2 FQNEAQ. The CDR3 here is CASSPPGGSSGNTIYF. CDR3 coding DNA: TGTGCCAGCAGTCCCCCGGGGGGAAGCTCTGGAAACACCATATATTTT.

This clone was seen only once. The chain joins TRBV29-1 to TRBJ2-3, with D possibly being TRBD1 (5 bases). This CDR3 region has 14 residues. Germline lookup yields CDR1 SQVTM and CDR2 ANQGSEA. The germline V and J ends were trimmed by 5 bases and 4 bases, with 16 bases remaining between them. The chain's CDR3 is CSVYGRVGSDTQYF. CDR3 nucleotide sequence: TGCAGCGTTTATGGCAGGGTAGGCTCAGATACGCAGTATTTT.

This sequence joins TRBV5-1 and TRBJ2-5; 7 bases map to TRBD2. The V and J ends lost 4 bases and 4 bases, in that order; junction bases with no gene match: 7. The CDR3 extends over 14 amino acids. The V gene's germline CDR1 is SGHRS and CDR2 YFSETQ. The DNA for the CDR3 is TGCGCCAGCAGCACGGGACTAACAGGAGAGACCCAGTACTTC. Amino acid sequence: CASSTGLTGETQYF.

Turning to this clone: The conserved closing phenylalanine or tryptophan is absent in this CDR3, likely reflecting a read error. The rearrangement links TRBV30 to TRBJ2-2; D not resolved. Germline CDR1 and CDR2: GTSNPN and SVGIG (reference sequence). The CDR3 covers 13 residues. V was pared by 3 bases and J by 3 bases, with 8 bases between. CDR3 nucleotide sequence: TGTGCCTGGAGGTCGTTACACACCGGGGAGCTGTTTGTT. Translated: CAWRSLHTGELFV.

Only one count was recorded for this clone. CDR3 DNA: TGTGCCAGCAGTCCCCGACAGGGTGCCGAGCAGTACTTC. This sequence encodes CASSPRQGAEQYF. The chain links TRBV6-5 to TRBJ2-7; TRBD1 matches at 7 bases. Trimming took 5 bases from V and 6 from J; bases not matched to a gene: 7. The length of the CDR3 is 13 residues. In germline, CDR1 is MNHEY, CDR2 SVGAGI.

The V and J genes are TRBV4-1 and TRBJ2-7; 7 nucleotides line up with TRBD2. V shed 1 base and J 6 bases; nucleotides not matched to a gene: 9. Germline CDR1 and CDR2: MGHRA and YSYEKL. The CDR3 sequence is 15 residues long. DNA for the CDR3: TGCGCCAGCAGCCAAGTTCTGGCGGGGGTTGGCGAGCAGTACTTC. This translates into CASSQVLAGVGEQYF.

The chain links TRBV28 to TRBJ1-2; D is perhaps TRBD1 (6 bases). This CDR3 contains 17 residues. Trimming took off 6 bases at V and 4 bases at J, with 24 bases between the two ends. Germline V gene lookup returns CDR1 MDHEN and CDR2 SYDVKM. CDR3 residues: CASRSSIGGGDVYGYTF. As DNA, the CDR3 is TGTGCCAGCAGATCGAGCATTGGGGGGGGCGATGTCTATGGCTACACCTTC.

This CDR3 is CASSQVSSTDTQYF. DNA for the CDR3: TGTGCCAGCAGCCAAGTCTCCAGCACAGATACGCAGTATTTT. This chain connects TRBV14 to TRBJ2-3; D gene ambiguous. The CDR3 is 14 residues long. The germline CDR1 and CDR2 sequences are SGHDN and FVKESK. Trimming shortened V by 1 base and J by 0 bases, and 5 bases separated the two germline ends.

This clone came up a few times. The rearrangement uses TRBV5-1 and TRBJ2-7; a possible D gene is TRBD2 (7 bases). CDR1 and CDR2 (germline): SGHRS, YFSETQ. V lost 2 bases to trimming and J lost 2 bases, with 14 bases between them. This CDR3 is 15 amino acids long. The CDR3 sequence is CASSFGGAGAYEQYF. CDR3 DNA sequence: TGCGCCAGCAGCTTTGGGGGGGCTGGAGCCTACGAGCAGTACTTC.

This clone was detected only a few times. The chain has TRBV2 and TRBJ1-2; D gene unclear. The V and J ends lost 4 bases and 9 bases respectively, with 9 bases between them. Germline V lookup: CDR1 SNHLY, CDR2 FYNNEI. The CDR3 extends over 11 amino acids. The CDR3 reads CASSGEFSYTF. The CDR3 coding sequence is TGTGCCAGCAGTGGGGAGTTTAGCTACACCTTC.